The rows below give T cell receptor beta chains drawn from one sample of a study of human T cells and chemical hapten exposure. MiXCR, run by TCRdb on the RACE reads, gives a single entry per CDR3 protein. Counted here are a few hundred thousand distinct CDR3 sequences, nearly 6.5% occurring once; the ten biggest clones make up under 7%. Sequenced here: whole blood, sampled in connection with sensitization to the hapten diphenylcyclopropenone (DPC). The source is a woman aged 18-29 years with alopecia areata. Some clones in this sample may be carry-over from other donors' samples. CDR3s include the opening cysteine and the closing phenylalanine or tryptophan.

J	V	CDR3
TRBJ1-1	TRBV7-9	CASSLQTGATEAFF
TRBJ1-1	TRBV5-6	CASSLVLQGRRNTEAFF
TRBJ1-2	TRBV6-5	CASTEIGNYGYTF
TRBJ2-1	TRBV28	CASSLEWATSYNEQFF
TRBJ2-1	TRBV18	CASSPLSLNEQFF
TRBJ1-2	TRBV7-8	CASSLIWDSHNYGYTF
TRBJ1-1	TRBV12-3/TRBV12-4	CAAGTGNTEAFF
TRBJ1-3	TRBV28	CASSRDRGNSLIYF
TRBJ1-4	TRBV6-5	CASSLQGTARDEKLFF
TRBJ2-3	TRBV5-1	CASSRQGTDTQYF
TRBJ2-1	TRBV4-2	CASSQDGTSYNEQFF
TRBJ2-1	TRBV20-1	CSARDVDEQFF
TRBJ1-5	TRBV6-1	CASSPAEGAYNQPQHF
TRBJ2-7	TRBV2	CASSDDSSYEQYF
TRBJ1-1	TRBV27	CASSSGQITEAFF
TRBJ2-3	TRBV6-5	CASSYSGLAASSTDTQYF
TRBJ1-6	TRBV14	CASSHRDRWNSPLHF
TRBJ2-1	TRBV27	CASRLTSGGYNEQFF
TRBJ1-1	TRBV7-2	CASSANPAAEAFF
TRBJ2-3	TRBV28	CASSGGTGVGTDTQYF
TRBJ2-4	TRBV28	CASSRWTSGVDIQYF
TRBJ1-1	TRBV7-9	CASSLVGRGRTEAFF
TRBJ2-2	TRBV12-3/TRBV12-4	CALGQGWGELFF
TRBJ2-2	TRBV7-9	CANLQGSGELFF
TRBJ1-5	TRBV7-9	CASSFGNQPQHF
TRBJ2-3	TRBV2	CASSQQPPPDTQYF